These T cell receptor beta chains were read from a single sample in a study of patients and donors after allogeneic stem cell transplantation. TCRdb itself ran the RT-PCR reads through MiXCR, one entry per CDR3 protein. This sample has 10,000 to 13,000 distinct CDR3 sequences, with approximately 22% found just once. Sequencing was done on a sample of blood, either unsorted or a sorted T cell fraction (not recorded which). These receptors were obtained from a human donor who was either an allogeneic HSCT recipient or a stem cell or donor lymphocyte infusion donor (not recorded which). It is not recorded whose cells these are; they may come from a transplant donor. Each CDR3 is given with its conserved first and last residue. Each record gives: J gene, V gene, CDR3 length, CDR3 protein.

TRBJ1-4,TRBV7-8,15,CASSIGGAANEKLFF
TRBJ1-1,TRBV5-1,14,CASSPGGLNTEAFF
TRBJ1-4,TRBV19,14,CASKVSATNEKLFF
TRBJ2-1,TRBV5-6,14,CASSLRGSYNEQFF
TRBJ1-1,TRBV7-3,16,CASSLVRGGLNTEAFF
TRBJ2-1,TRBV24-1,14,CATSDSTSAGVQFF
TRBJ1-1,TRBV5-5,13,CASSISVNTEAFF
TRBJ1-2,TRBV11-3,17,CASSLDSQGRRAYGYTF
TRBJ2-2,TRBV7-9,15,CASEAGIRVNGELFF
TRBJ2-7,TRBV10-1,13,CASSEWGRHEQYF
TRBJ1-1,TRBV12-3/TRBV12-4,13,CASRQGRVSEAFF
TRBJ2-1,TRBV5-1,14,CASSADLSYNEQFF
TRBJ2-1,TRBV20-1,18,CSARDLGSGGAGYNEQFF
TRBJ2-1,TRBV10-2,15,CASSPTSGGYNEQFF
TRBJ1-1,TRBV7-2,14,CASSVRTGDTEAFF
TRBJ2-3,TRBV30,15,CAWSAYGGAEDTQYF
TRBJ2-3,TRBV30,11,CAWREDHTQYF
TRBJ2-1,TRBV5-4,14,CASSLNRVYNEQFF
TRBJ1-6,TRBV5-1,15,CASSGAGYQNSPLHF
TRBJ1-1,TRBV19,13,CATEPRENTEAFF
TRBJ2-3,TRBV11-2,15,CASSPPSGGWDTQYF
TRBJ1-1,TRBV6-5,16,CASSYLRDSSPTEAFF
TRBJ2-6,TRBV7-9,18,CASSRRLAGLPGANVLTF
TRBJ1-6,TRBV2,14,CASSEFGGDSPLHF
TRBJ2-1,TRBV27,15,CASSLGGLRDNEQFF
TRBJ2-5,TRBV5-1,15,CASSLGQGPQETQYF
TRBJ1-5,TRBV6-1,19,CASRFSSVGGTHSNQPQHF
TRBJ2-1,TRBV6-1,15,CASTLRTSGGNEQFF
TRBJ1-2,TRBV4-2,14,CASSQADGDYGYTF
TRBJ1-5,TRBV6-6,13,CASGQGYRQPQHF
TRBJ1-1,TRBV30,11,CAWSVRTGAFF
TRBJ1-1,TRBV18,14,CASSPTNTGTEAFF
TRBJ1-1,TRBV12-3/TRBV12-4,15,CASTTRPGRQREAFF
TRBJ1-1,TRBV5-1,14,CASSEQGGSTEAFF
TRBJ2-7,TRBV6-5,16,CASSYGGGQGAYEQYF
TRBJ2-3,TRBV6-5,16,CASSYSPQGRTDTQYF
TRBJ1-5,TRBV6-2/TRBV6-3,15,CASRGDTPRGQPQHF
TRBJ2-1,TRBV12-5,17,CASGLTSSGEPYNEQFF
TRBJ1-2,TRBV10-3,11,CAAGEVYGYTF
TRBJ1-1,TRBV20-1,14,CSAHGRTANTEAFF
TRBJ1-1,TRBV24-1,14,CATRSDGENTEAFF
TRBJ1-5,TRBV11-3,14,CASSFDQGQQPQHF
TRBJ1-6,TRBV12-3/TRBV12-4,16,CASSVTGGVGNSPLHF
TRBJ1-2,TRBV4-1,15,CASSQYRTELYGYTF
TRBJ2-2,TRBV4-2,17,CASSQERRATRAGELFF
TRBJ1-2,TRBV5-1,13,CASGPPRGYGYTF
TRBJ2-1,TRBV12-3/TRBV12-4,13,CASSSDSINEQFF
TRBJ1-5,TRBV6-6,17,CASSPKYNAEINQPQHF
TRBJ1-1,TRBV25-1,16,CASSEYGGTANTEAFF
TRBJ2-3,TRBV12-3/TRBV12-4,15,CASSFGTQGTDTQYF
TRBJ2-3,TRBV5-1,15,CASSTSGGSTDTQYF
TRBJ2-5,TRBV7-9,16,CANSLGGDGSQETQYF